This TCR beta chain was captured in a study of blood T cell repertoires in COVID-19. Repertoires were generated with immunoSEQ multiplex PCR, while TCRdb's copy carries only in-frame clones and drops some. The data contain around 160,000 clones, 70% to 90% of them seen just once; the ten biggest clones take up 10% to 15%. Trimming took off 10 bases at V and 5 bases at J, with 14 bases between the two ends. Per germline, CDR1 MDHEN and CDR2 SYDVKM. The length of the CDR3 is 12 residues. The sample comprised peripheral blood. The TCR sequence derives from a man aged 55-75 years with active or convalescent COVID-19. The J gene is TRBJ1-1, the V gene TRBV28; D possibly corresponds to TRBD1 (6 bases). CDR3 region: CAIRVRGTEAFF. For the CDR3, the DNA is TGTGCCATCAGAGTGAGGGGGACTGAAGCTTTCTTT.